These 23 T cell receptor beta chains were sequenced from one sample in a study of cytomegalovirus exposure and HLA in healthy donors. The PCR used 60 Vbeta and 13 Jbeta primers. The table came from immunoSEQ multiplex PCR; TCRdb's copy has only in-frame clones and leaves some out. The repertoire holds 110,000 to 150,000 clones, with about 72% as singletons. The sequencing input was PBMCs. The source is a man aged 60 to 75 in good health and CMV-seronegative.

The rearrangement joins TRBV5-3 to TRBJ1-2; the match to TRBD1 covers 7 bases. TRBV5-3 is sorted into the ORF group, with uncertain function. The CDR3 spans 16 residues. Trimming removed 3 bases from V and 0 bases from J; junction bases left unmatched: 8. The CDR3, as DNA: TGTGCCAGAAGCTCTGAACAGGGGAATTCTAACTATGGCTACACCTTC. This sequence encodes CARSSEQGNSNYGYTF.

This clone occurred a few times. DNA for the CDR3: TGTGCCAGTAGTGCTGGACAGGGAGCTTCCTACGAGCAGTACTTC. Translating it yields CASSAGQGASYEQYF. V is TRBV19 and J is TRBJ2-7; 8 bases map to TRBD1. With V trimmed by 5 bases and J by 1 base, 7 bases remained unmatched. This CDR3 contains 15 residues. From germline, CDR1 is LNHDA and CDR2 SQIVND (reference sequence).

The chain employs TRBV2 and TRBJ1-2; no firm D call. Per germline, CDR1 SNHLY and CDR2 FYNNEI. Trimming removed 2 bases from V and 2 bases from J, with 9 bases in between. The CDR3 has 14 amino acids. The CDR3 protein is CASSELRENYGYTF. In DNA, the CDR3 is TGTGCCAGCAGTGAACTACGGGAGAACTATGGCTACACCTTC.

The V and J genes are TRBV7-8 and TRBJ2-7, with 7 bases matching TRBD1. V dropped 6 bases and J dropped 1; count of bases not matched to a gene: 6. The germline V gene has CDR1 SGHVS and CDR2 FQNEAQ. The CDR3 totals 14 residues. CDR3 coding DNA: TGTGCCAGCAGTCTTTCAGGGGGTTCCTACGAGCAGTACTTC. Translating it yields CASSLSGGSYEQYF.

This clone was observed a handful of times. The chain has TRBV27 and TRBJ1-2; D is unresolved. The V and J ends lost 2 bases and 0 bases respectively, with 4 bases between them. The V gene's germline CDR1 is MNHEY and CDR2 SMNVEV (reference sequence). The CDR3 has 13 residues. CDR3 coding DNA: TGTGCCAGCAGTTTAACGGCTAACTATGGCTACACCTTC. As protein: CASSLTANYGYTF.

The rearrangement uses TRBV6-1 and TRBJ2-1; 10 bases are shared with TRBD2. This CDR3 has 13 residues. Trimming at V came to 8 bases and at J to 8 bases, leaving 6 bases not matched to a gene. Germline values: CDR1 MNHNS, CDR2 SASEGT. CDR3 sequence reads: CASGGLAPDEQFF. CDR3 DNA sequence: TGTGCCAGCGGGGGACTAGCGCCCGATGAGCAGTTCTTC.

The V call is TRBV5-1, the J call TRBJ2-2, with 10 bases that match TRBD1. Trimming cost V 5 bases and J 3 bases; bases outside gene matches: 7. Germline V gene sequence: CDR1 SGHRS, CDR2 YFSETQ. This CDR3 spans 16 amino acids. This CDR3 reads CASSFWDRGDTGELFF. In nucleotides, the CDR3 is TGCGCCAGCAGTTTTTGGGACAGGGGAGACACCGGGGAGCTGTTTTTT.

The chain joins TRBV5-6 to TRBJ1-6; 12 bases match TRBD1. Losses at the gene ends were 4 bases for V and 9 bases for J; bases not matched to a gene: 5. CDR1 and CDR2 (germline): SGHDT, YYEEEE. CDR3 length: 15 residues. The CDR3 region is CASSAGTGGISPLHF. In nucleotides, the CDR3 is TGTGCCAGCAGCGCGGGGACAGGGGGCATTTCACCCCTCCACTTT.

This chain joins TRBV19 and TRBJ2-5; 8 bases match TRBD1. Germline CDR1 is LNHDA and CDR2 is SQIVND (reference sequence). CDR3 length: 16 residues. J gave up 4 bases and V 6 bases, and 13 bases lay outside the gene matches. The CDR3 is CASSREPGRGRETQYF. The CDR3 nucleotides are TGTGCCAGTAGCCGAGAGCCGGGCAGGGGGCGAGAGACCCAGTACTTC.

The chain links TRBV5-6 to TRBJ1-2; D is possibly TRBD1 (5 bases). With 4 bases removed from V and 3 bases from J, the gap between germline ends came to 10 bases. Germline lookup yields CDR1 SGHDT and CDR2 YYEEEE. The CDR3 is 13 residues long. The CDR3 protein is CASSASTDYGYTF. The CDR3 DNA follows: TGTGCCAGCAGCGCGTCGACAGACTATGGCTACACCTTC.

This chain joins TRBV28 and TRBJ2-7; 8 bases match TRBD2. CDR1 and CDR2 from the germline V gene are MDHEN and SYDVKM. The CDR3 sequence is 12 residues long. V gave up 5 bases and J gave up 5 bases; unmatched junction bases: 2. Here the CDR3 DNA reads TGTGCCAGCAGTGCCGGGAGGGACGAGCAGTACTTC. Amino acid sequence: CASSAGRDEQYF.

A word on this clone: The junction departs from the called germline gene at one end, perhaps through a read error. The chain links TRBV19 to TRBJ1-5; D remains unclear. From germline, CDR1 is LNHDA and CDR2 SQIVND (reference sequence). This CDR3 spans 16 amino acids. The CDR3 DNA follows: TGTGCCAGTAGTCGCGGAACGTTAGGTAGCGATCAGCCCCAGCATTTT. It translates to CASSRGTLGSDQPQHF.

The chain uses TRBV7-2 and TRBJ2-1, with D possibly being TRBD2 (6 bases). V shed 1 base and J shed 5 bases, with 12 bases lying between them. The CDR3 loop spans 15 amino acids. Germline CDR1 SGHTA, CDR2 FQGNSA. The CDR3 region has the DNA TGTGCCAGCAGCTTAGAGGTAGCGGAGAACAATGAGCAGTTCTTC. This codes for CASSLEVAENNEQFF. The complete variable domain, with remaining parts taken from reference TRBV7-2 and TRBJ2-1, reads GAGVSQSPSNKVTEKGKDVELRCDPISGHTALYWYRQSLGQGLEFLIYFQGNSAPDKSGLPSDRFSAERTGGSVSTLTIQRTQQEDSAVYLCASSLEVAENNEQFFGPGTRLTVL.

The chain employs TRBV15 and TRBJ2-5, with 10 bases aligning to TRBD2. The CDR3 totals 16 residues. Germline loops: CDR1 LNHNV, CDR2 YYDKDF (reference sequence). V dropped 4 bases and J dropped 1; count of bases not matched to a gene: 6. The CDR3 DNA reads TGTGCCACCAGCACTGGGACTAGCGCTGCCCAAGAGACCCAGTACTTC. It translates to CATSTGTSAAQETQYF.

The V call is TRBV18, the J call TRBJ1-1; D is perhaps TRBD1 (5 bases). V was shortened by 4 bases and J by 10 bases, with 13 bases between the two germline ends. The CDR3 sequence is 12 residues long. In germline, CDR1 is KGHSH, CDR2 LQKENI. This CDR3 reads CASSHPGIRAFF. In nucleotides, the CDR3 is TGTGCCAGCTCACACCCAGGGATAAGAGCTTTCTTT.

The chain has TRBV15 and TRBJ2-5, with D possibly being TRBD1 (5 bases). The CDR3 length is 14 residues. In germline, CDR1 is LNHNV, CDR2 YYDKDF (reference sequence). Trimming pared 1 base from V and 4 bases from J, leaving 10 bases between. CDR3 in DNA: TGTGCCACCAGCAGAGGGGGCATGGGAGAGACCCAGTACTTC. Amino acids: CATSRGGMGETQYF.

This clone was counted between two and nine times. The rearrangement uses TRBV29-1 and TRBJ1-5; a weak D match, TRBD1 (6 bases). The CDR3 spans 13 residues. The germline V and J ends were trimmed by 4 bases and 6 bases, with 13 bases remaining between them. Germline assignment: CDR1 SQVTM and CDR2 ANQGSEA. CDR3: CSVAGGAGQPQHF. The CDR3 coding sequence is TGCAGCGTTGCCGGGGGGGCCGGTCAGCCCCAGCATTTT.

The DNA of the CDR3 is TGTGCCTGGGATACTAGCGGGAGCCTGGTTGAGCAGTTCTTC. Residues: CAWDTSGSLVEQFF. The chain recombines TRBV30 with TRBJ2-1; 11 bases agree with TRBD2. CDR1 GTSNPN and CDR2 SVGIG come from the germline V gene (reference sequence). The CDR3 spans 14 residues. The J segment lost 9 bases and the V segment lost 5 bases, leaving 9 bases of the junction unmatched. Looking up the rest from reference TRBV30 and TRBJ2-1 gives the full variable domain: SQTIHQWPATLVQPVGSPLSLECTVEGTSNPNLYWYRQAAGRGLQLLFYSVGIGQISSEVPQNLSASRPQDRQFILSSKKLLLSDSGFYLCAWDTSGSLVEQFFGPGTRLTVL.

The chain carries TRBV15 and TRBJ2-5; 8 bases fit TRBD2. TRBJ2-7 matches the DNA end more closely, so the J call is doubtful. The CDR3 has 15 amino acids. Germline values: CDR1 LNHNV, CDR2 YYDKDF (reference sequence). CDR3 in DNA: TGTGCCACCAGCATAGTGGCGGGAGGTACCTACGAGCAGTACTTC. This encodes CATSIVAGGTYEQYF.

The chain carries TRBV10-1 and TRBJ2-1; TRBD2 matches 7 bases. V lost 6 bases and J lost 2; bases outside the gene matches: 4. CDR1 WNHNN and CDR2 SYGVQD come from the germline V gene (reference sequence). The CDR3 spans 14 residues. CDR3 region: CASSLGTTYNEQFF. Written as DNA, the CDR3 is TGCGCCAGCAGCTTAGGGACTACCTACAATGAGCAGTTCTTC.

CDR3 sequence reads: CASSSGLGVYEQYF. Written as DNA, the CDR3 is TGTGCCAGCAGCTCAGGTCTAGGGGTCTACGAGCAGTACTTC. The rearrangement links TRBV6-6 to TRBJ2-7; weak D call: TRBD1 (5 bases). The CDR3 is 14 residues long. V was trimmed by 6 bases and J by 3 bases, leaving 15 bases between them. In germline, CDR1 is MNHNY, CDR2 SVGAGI (reference sequence).

This rearrangement joins TRBV6-5 to TRBJ2-1; 9 positions match TRBD2. Germline V gives CDR1 MNHEY, CDR2 SVGAGI. The CDR3 has 14 residues. Unmatched junction bases numbered 5, after V lost 4 bases and J lost 7 bases. The CDR3 reads CASSLAGVYNEQFF. Here the CDR3 DNA reads TGTGCCAGCAGTTTAGCGGGAGTGTATAATGAGCAGTTCTTC.

This clone was detected a few times. The chain has TRBV7-9 and TRBJ2-7, with D perhaps matching TRBD1 (6 bases). Trimming pared 5 bases from V and 3 bases from J, leaving 11 bases between. CDR1 and CDR2 (germline): SEHNR, FQNEAQ (reference sequence). CDR3 length: 13 amino acids. Here the CDR3 DNA reads TGTGCCAGCAGCGTCACAGGGTACTACGAGCAGTACTTC. It yields the protein CASSVTGYYEQYF. The full variable domain, rest sourced from reference TRBV7-9 and TRBJ2-7, is DTGVSQNPRHKITKRGQNVTFRCDPISEHNRLYWYRQTLGQGPEFLTYFQNEAQLEKSRLLSDRFSAERPKGSFSTLEIQRTEQGDSAMYLCASSVTGYYEQYFGPGTRLTVT.